One and the same sample provided the 4 T cell receptor beta chains below, sequenced in a study of CD8 T cells in ankylosing spondylitis. TCRdb ran MiXCR on the 5' RACE reads and lists one entry per CDR3 protein. This table has about 390,000 distinct CDR3 sequences, around 24% appearing once. Regarding the study as a whole: Ankylosing spondylitis blood appeared to be characterized by a TCR beta motif of under ten highly homologous variants.

Their cognate antigens are unknown. What was sequenced was blood, either unsorted or a sorted T cell fraction (not recorded which). These receptors originate from a male donor with ankylosing spondylitis.

The chain recombines TRBV5-1 with TRBJ1-1; no clear D. Germline V gene sequence: CDR1 SGHRS, CDR2 YFSETQ. The CDR3 contains 15 residues. V was clipped by 0 bases and J by 0 bases, with 9 bases between them. Here the CDR3 reads CASSLVAAMNTEAFF. CDR3 sequence (DNA): TGCGCCAGCAGCTTGGTAGCAGCCATGAACACTGAAGCTTTCTTT.

This clonotype was counted between two and nine times. V and J are TRBV3-1 and TRBJ2-7, with 13 bases that match TRBD2. The V gene end was trimmed by 1 base and the J gene end by 0 bases; junction bases not matched to a gene: 6. Germline V gene data show CDR1 as LGHDT and CDR2 as YNNKEL (reference sequence). The CDR3 is 18 residues long. CDR3: CASSQATSGRPISYEQYF. In DNA form, the CDR3 reads TGTGCCAGCAGCCAAGCGACTAGCGGGAGGCCTATCTCCTACGAGCAGTACTTC.

The V call is TRBV7-2, the J call TRBJ1-1, with a possible D match to TRBD1 (6 bases). Per germline, CDR1 SGHTA and CDR2 FQGNSA. V shed 4 bases and J shed 2 bases, with 17 bases lying between them. CDR3 length: 16 amino acids. CDR3 protein: CASSSTPNRVNTEAFF. DNA of the CDR3: TGTGCCAGCAGCTCGACCCCCAACAGGGTCAACACTGAAGCTTTCTTT.

For the CDR3, the DNA is TGTGCCAGCAGTTTTTATGGGGGTGGTTACAATGAGCAGTTCTTC. Translating gives CASSFYGGGYNEQFF. The rearrangement joins TRBV27 to TRBJ2-1, with D perhaps assigned TRBD1 or TRBD2 (5 bases each). This CDR3 spans 15 amino acids. The V and J ends lost 3 bases and 4 bases respectively, with 13 bases between them. Germline CDR1 is MNHEY and CDR2 is SMNVEV (reference sequence).